A single TCR beta chain is shown here with its context. The antigen is not known. The sample originates from a study of radiotherapy plus CTLA-4 blockade in lung cancer. Study in general: With 30% to 40% of patients having disease control, objective responses were seen in about 19%.

Study-wide points: There was expansion of tumor-derived TCR clones in blood after radiotherapy plus ipilimumab. Early clone dynamics of blood T cells, plus interferon-beta, reportedly predicted response best.

Sequenced by immunoSEQ multiplex PCR; TCRdb stores in-frame clones only, minus some. The sample lists over 85,000 clones, around 88% seen once, with approximately 5% in the top ten. Specimen: peripheral blood, collected from a patient treated with radiotherapy plus ipilimumab. This receptor was obtained from a human donor with non-small cell lung cancer that progressed on radiotherapy plus ipilimumab.

This CDR3 reads CASSVSGGTGELFF. In DNA, the CDR3 is TGTGCCAGCAGTGTTTCAGGGGGGACCGGGGAGCTGTTTTTT. V and J are TRBV2 and TRBJ2-2; perhaps TRBD1 as D (7 bases). Germline values: CDR1 SNHLY, CDR2 FYNNEI. V gave up 4 bases and J gave up 5 bases, with 11 bases separating them. This CDR3 spans 14 amino acids.